The sequence of this T cell receptor beta chain was determined in a study of control samples from healthy donors and cancer patients. Data came from immunoSEQ multiplex PCR; TCRdb stores just in-frame clones and leaves some out. The sample has 140,000 or so clones; more than 85% are singletons. This clonotype was sampled from a man aged 30 to 45 in good health. The sample was blood.

The CDR3 DNA sequence: TGTGCCAGCAGCCCGCACTCCTACGAGCAGTACTTC. As protein: CASSPHSYEQYF. This chain joins TRBV7-3 and TRBJ2-7; D unresolved. CDR3 size: 12 residues. CDR1 SGHTA and CDR2 FQGTGA come from the germline V gene. Trimming removed 5 bases from V and 0 bases from J, with 5 bases in between.